These T cell receptor beta chains were read from a single sample in a study of T-cell memory formation after mild COVID-19. One entry per CDR3 protein, called by TCRdb with MiXCR from the 5' RACE reads. The sample holds 200,000 to 250,000 distinct CDR3 sequences, over 15% seen once. Material: PBMCs or a T cell subset sorted from them (not recorded which). These TCRs come from an adult woman who had mild COVID-19 (a few samples of this study predate the infection). Cell type and time point are not known. Each CDR3 is given with its conserved first and last residue. Fields, in order: clone size, D gene, J gene, V gene, CDR3 protein, CDR3 DNA. D genes are given only for firm matches. Clone size is not always given. Where it is, it says once, few, many or a class for expanded clones.

few TRBD1 TRBJ2-7 TRBV12-3/TRBV12-4 CASSPWTGGNEQYF TGTGCCAGCAGTCCGTGGACAGGGGGCAATGAGCAGTACTTC
- - TRBJ2-5 TRBV7-3 CASSLTQLETQYF TGTGCCAGCAGCTTAACACAACTAGAGACCCAGTACTTC
- - TRBJ2-7 TRBV12-3/TRBV12-4 CASSWRDTGEQYF TGTGCCAGCAGTTGGCGGGACACCGGCGAGCAGTACTTC
few - TRBJ2-2 TRBV12-3/TRBV12-4 CASSFSRQNGELFF TGTGCCAGCAGTTTTTCTAGGCAGAACGGGGAGCTGTTTTTT
many TRBD2 TRBJ2-1 TRBV20-1 CSAKGLAGVFEQFF TGCAGTGCTAAGGGACTAGCGGGAGTTTTTGAGCAGTTCTTC
- TRBD2 TRBJ2-1 TRBV11-2 CASSLELAGYNEQFF TGTGCCAGCAGCCTTGAACTAGCGGGCTACAATGAGCAGTTCTTC
- - TRBJ1-4 TRBV7-2 CASSLRWTAGEKLFF TGTGCCAGCAGCTTAAGGTGGACAGCTGGAGAAAAACTGTTTTTT
- TRBD2 TRBJ2-1 TRBV11-2 CASSHPRGGSESRYNEQFF TGTGCCAGCAGTCACCCTCGCGGCGGGAGCGAAAGCCGCTACAATGAGCAGTTCTTC
few TRBD2 TRBJ2-5 TRBV12-3/TRBV12-4 CASRRTSGRETQYF TGTGCCAGCAGAAGGACTAGCGGGAGGGAGACCCAGTACTTC
few - TRBJ1-5 TRBV10-3 CAISEGGAGQPQHF TGTGCCATCAGTGAGGGGGGGGCAGGACAGCCCCAGCATTTT
few - TRBJ2-3 TRBV6-6 CASSYQSRAGTDTQYF TGTGCCAGCAGTTATCAGTCCCGGGCCGGCACAGATACGCAGTATTTT
few - TRBJ2-7 TRBV2 CASGSSQISYEQYF TGTGCCAGCGGGAGCTCCCAAATCTCCTACGAGCAGTACTTC
- - TRBJ1-1 TRBV6-5 CASSYGGVKLEAFF TGTGCCAGCAGTTACGGGGGGGTCAAACTCGAAGCTTTCTTT
- TRBD1 TRBJ2-7 TRBV11-3 CASSFDGGRGLEQYF TGTGCCAGCAGCTTCGACGGGGGCAGGGGGCTCGAGCAGTACTTC
- - TRBJ2-1 TRBV9 CASSVTRNEQFF TGTGCCAGCAGCGTAACGAGGAATGAGCAGTTCTTC
- - TRBJ2-2 TRBV24-1 CATSARGGESGELFF TGTGCCACCAGTGCGAGGGGGGGCGAATCCGGGGAGCTGTTTTTT
many - TRBJ1-5 TRBV18 CASSPANSNQPQHF TGTGCCAGCTCGCCCGCGAACAGCAATCAGCCCCAGCATTTT
- - TRBJ2-3 TRBV5-1 CASSLGRTDTQYF TGCGCCAGCAGCTTGGGCCGCACAGATACGCAGTATTTT
- - TRBJ2-3 TRBV6-5 CATRRGEFSTDTQYF TGTGCCACCAGGAGGGGAGAGTTTAGCACAGATACGCAGTATTTT
- TRBD1 TRBJ1-1 TRBV3-1 CASSTGEVLNTEAFF TGTGCCAGCAGCACAGGGGAGGTCCTGAACACTGAAGCTTTCTTT
many - TRBJ2-3 TRBV5-1 CASSLEGGKADTQYF TGCGCCAGCAGCTTGGAGGGCGGTAAAGCAGATACGCAGTATTTT
- - TRBJ1-2 TRBV4-3 CASSQGPLVSYYGYTF TGCGCCAGCAGCCAAGGGCCGCTCGTATCTTACTATGGCTACACCTTC
- TRBD2 TRBJ2-1 TRBV24-1 CATSGFSGGVNEQFF TGTGCCACCAGTGGATTTAGCGGGGGAGTCAATGAGCAGTTCTTC
few - TRBJ1-6 TRBV5-1 CASSLGGQQGSSPLHF TGCGCCAGCAGCTTGGGGGGCCAGCAGGGGTCCTCACCCCTCCACTTT
few TRBD1 TRBJ2-1 TRBV29-1 CSVDIQGNRGYNEQFF TGCAGCGTTGATATACAGGGGAACCGGGGTTACAATGAGCAGTTCTTC
few - TRBJ1-4 TRBV4-3 CASSQNQGLNEKLF TGCGCCAGCAGCCAGAACCAGGGGCTTAATGAAAAACTGTTT
- - TRBJ2-2 TRBV9 CASSVSAGSATGELFF TGTGCCAGCAGCGTATCGGCGGGGTCGGCCACCGGGGAGCTGTTTTTT
few - TRBJ2-3 TRBV18 CASSPRTADTQYF TGTGCCAGCTCACCTCGGACGGCAGATACGCAGTATTTT
- - TRBJ1-5 TRBV12-3/TRBV12-4 CASSPTNRDQPQHF TGTGCCAGCAGTCCGACTAACAGGGACCAGCCCCAGCATTTT
- - TRBJ2-3 TRBV12-3/TRBV12-4 CASSFVGTLGTDTQYF TGTGCCAGCAGTTTCGTGGGGACGCTTGGCACAGATACGCAGTATTTT
- TRBD2 TRBJ2-7 TRBV28 CASSPGLAGVEYF TGTGCCAGCAGTCCCGGACTAGCGGGAGTGGAGTACTTC
few TRBD2 TRBJ2-1 TRBV18 CASSPGGRAINEQFF TGTGCCAGCTCACCCGGCGGGAGGGCCATCAATGAGCAGTTCTTC